This entry lists 13 T cell receptor beta chains sequenced from one sample in a study of T cell repertoires in cytomegalovirus infection. TCRdb re-called the reads with MiXCR, one entry per CDR3 protein. Altogether 150,000 to 200,000 distinct CDR3 sequences are present, 28% being singletons, with the ten largest covering about 31%. Material: PBMCs. These receptors all stem from a human donor in good health (CMV status not recorded). Some clones in this sample may be carry-over from other donors' samples.

The J gene is TRBJ2-4, the V gene TRBV4-1; D unclear. The germline CDR1 and CDR2 sequences are MGHRA and YSYEKL. The CDR3 covers 14 residues. With 4 bases removed from V and 5 bases from J, the gap between germline ends came to 12 bases. CDR3 in amino acids: CASSRHVNENIQYF. DNA for the CDR3: TGCGCCAGCAGCCGCCACGTTAATGAAAACATTCAGTACTTC.

This clonotype was counted between two and nine times. The chain recombines TRBV4-1 with TRBJ1-2, with D possibly being TRBD1 (6 bases). The V gene's germline CDR1 is MGHRA and CDR2 YSYEKL. V was cut by 3 bases and J by 4 bases, with 18 bases left in between. This CDR3 has 16 residues. The chain's CDR3 is CASSQNGGGPVYGYTF. Written as DNA, the CDR3 is TGCGCCAGCAGCCAGAATGGGGGCGGCCCCGTCTATGGCTACACCTTC.

The J gene is TRBJ2-3, the V gene TRBV7-9; 11 bases map to TRBD2. V lost 5 bases and J lost 1; bases outside the gene matches: 2. The CDR3 has 15 amino acids. Germline values: CDR1 SEHNR, CDR2 FQNEAQ (reference sequence). CDR3 protein: CASSTTSGGTDTQYF. In nucleotides, the CDR3 is TGTGCCAGCAGCACGACTAGCGGGGGCACAGATACGCAGTATTTT.

The rearrangement links TRBV20-1 to TRBJ1-2; 8 positions match TRBD1. This CDR3 spans 15 amino acids. CDR1 is DFQATT, CDR2 SNEGSKA, per germline (reference sequence). Unmatched junction bases numbered 7, after V lost 0 bases and J lost 4 bases. CDR3 loop: CSARDSVDRGYGYTF. The DNA for the CDR3 is TGCAGTGCTAGAGATTCGGTCGACAGGGGCTATGGCTACACCTTC.

The rearrangement links TRBV5-4 to TRBJ2-2; the D is unclear. The CDR3 totals 16 residues. The V and J ends lost 0 bases and 2 bases respectively, with 11 bases between them. Germline CDR1 reads SGHNT; CDR2 reads YYREEE (reference sequence). The CDR3: CASSLAGKVNTGELFF. The CDR3 DNA is TGTGCCAGCAGCTTGGCTGGGAAAGTAAACACCGGGGAGCTGTTTTTT.

The J gene is TRBJ2-6, the V gene TRBV5-5, with D uncertain. The CDR3 spans 18 residues. Trimming removed 3 bases at V and 0 bases at J, with 16 bases between. The germline gives CDR1 SGHKS, CDR2 YYEKEE (reference sequence). As DNA, the CDR3 is TGTGCCAGCAGCTCCGGGCCTGGGCTTAGCTCTGGGGCCAACGTCCTGACTTTC. It is translated as CASSSGPGLSSGANVLTF.

In DNA, the CDR3 is TGTGCCAGCAGTTACAGCGGGGCAGAAGCTTTCTTT. Translating gives CASSYSGAEAFF. The rearrangement links TRBV6-6 to TRBJ1-1, with a possible D match to TRBD1 (5 bases). The germline CDR1 and CDR2 sequences are MNHNY and SVGAGI (reference sequence). The V and J ends lost 2 bases and 8 bases respectively, with 9 bases between them. The CDR3 is 12 amino acids.

This sequence joins TRBV7-2 and TRBJ2-5; the D gene could be TRBD1 or TRBD2 (5 bases each). CDR1 is SGHTA and CDR2 is FQGNSA in the germline V gene. The V and J ends lost 4 bases and 4 bases respectively, with 16 bases between them. The CDR3 is 15 amino acids. The CDR3, as DNA: TGTGCCAGCAGCTCCCAATGGGGGAAAACAGAGACCCAGTACTTC. It yields the protein CASSSQWGKTETQYF.

The genes are TRBV20-1 and TRBJ2-7, with TRBD1 identical over 8 bases. CDR3 length: 12 amino acids. V lost 7 bases to trimming and J lost 5 bases; unmatched junction nucleotides: 7. The germline V gene has CDR1 DFQATT and CDR2 SNEGSKA (reference sequence). CDR3 nucleotide sequence: TGCAGTGTCCCGGACAGGGTTGACGAGCAGTACTTC. This sequence encodes CSVPDRVDEQYF.

This clonotype was seen a handful of times. This chain links TRBV12-3 or TRBV12-4 with TRBJ1-5; no definite D call. This CDR3 is built from 13 residues. The V and J ends lost 3 bases and 8 bases respectively, with 11 bases between them. For the CDR3, the DNA is TGTGCCAGCAGTTTTCCCGGTGTGAAGCCCCAGCATTTT. Translation: CASSFPGVKPQHF.

V and J are TRBV14 and TRBJ1-2, with D unclear. V was shortened by 0 bases and J by 5 bases, with 10 bases between the two germline ends. Germline V gene lookup returns CDR1 SGHDN and CDR2 FVKESK. The CDR3 runs 14 residues. Here the CDR3 reads CASSQETLGYGYTF. The CDR3, as DNA: TGTGCCAGCAGCCAAGAAACTCTTGGGTATGGCTACACCTTC.

This chain links TRBV2 with TRBJ1-6; no clear D gene. This CDR3 region has 13 residues. In germline, CDR1 is SNHLY, CDR2 FYNNEI. Trimming shortened V by 8 bases and J by 10 bases, and 15 bases separated the two germline ends. CDR3 residues: CASYTTEQSPLHF. DNA for the CDR3: TGTGCCAGCTACACGACGGAACAATCACCCCTCCACTTT. The whole variable domain, remainder taken from reference TRBV2 and TRBJ1-6, is EPEVTQTPSHQVTQMGQEVILRCVPISNHLYFYWYRQILGQKVEFLVSFYNNEISEKSEIFDDQFSVERPDGSNFTLKIRSTKLEDSAMYFCASYTTEQSPLHFGNGTRLTVT.

With respect to this clonotype: Because the CDR3 is missing its conserved closing phenylalanine or tryptophan, this is likely a read error. V usage is TRBV5-5 and J usage is TRBJ2-2; D unresolved. The CDR3 length is 17 residues. Trimming cost V 1 base and J 7 bases, with 20 bases left between them. Germline CDR1 reads SGHKS; CDR2 reads YYEKEE (reference sequence). This CDR3 is CASSLYRSPQRGGELFL. CDR3 bases: TGTGCCAGCAGCTTGTATAGAAGTCCCCAAAGAGGCGGGGAGCTGTTTTTA.